Listed below are T cell receptor beta chains from one sample, sequenced in a study of T cell responses to AZD1222 COVID-19 vaccine. Here immunoSEQ multiplex PCR was the method, and the copy in TCRdb shows in-frame clones only, minus some. The data hold more than 110,000 clones, with 92% observed a single time. The sequences come from peripheral blood, collected on day 0 of AZD1222 vaccination. All receptors come from an adult in good health. Each CDR3 is given with its conserved first and last residue. The D gene is left open where the match is weak. Clone size is not always given. Where it is, it says once, few, many or a class for expanded clones.

size | J | D | V | CDR3 | DNA
NA | TRBJ1-5 | TRBD1 | TRBV28 | CASTVGQGYSNQPQHF | TGTGCCAGCACCGTAGGACAGGGCTATAGCAATCAGCCCCAGCATTTT
NA | TRBJ2-5 | TRBD2 | TRBV7-2 | CASSSGLAAIRSETQYF | TGTGCCAGCAGCTCTGGACTAGCGGCCATAAGGAGTGAGACCCAGTACTTC
NA | TRBJ2-7 | TRBD2 | TRBV5-1 | CASTASGSYEQYF | TGCGCCAGCACGGCTAGCGGGAGTTACGAGCAGTACTTC
NA | TRBJ2-5 | TRBD2 | TRBV7-2 | CASSLAGLSGTSGRGETQYF | TGTGCCAGCAGCTTAGCGGGGTTGAGCGGGACTAGCGGGAGGGGAGAGACCCAGTACTTC
NA | TRBJ2-3 | NA | TRBV12-3/TRBV12-4 | CASGFSDTQYF | TGTGCCAGCGGATTCTCAGATACGCAGTATTTT
NA | TRBJ1-2 | NA | TRBV12-3/TRBV12-4 | CASNFAAYGYTF | TGTGCCAGCAATTTCGCGGCGTATGGCTACACCTTC
NA | TRBJ2-1 | TRBD2 | TRBV6-2/TRBV6-3 | CASSQGLVNEQFF | TGTGCCAGCAGCCAGGGACTAGTCAATGAGCAGTTCTTC
NA | TRBJ2-5 | NA | TRBV10-3 | CAIKSADEETQYF | TGTGCCATCAAATCGGCAGACGAAGAGACCCAGTACTTC
once | TRBJ2-7 | TRBD2 | TRBV28 | CASPPPGLAGQYEQYF | TGTGCCAGCCCCCCTCCGGGACTAGCGGGCCAGTACGAGCAGTACTTC
NA | TRBJ2-7 | NA | TRBV19 | CASSAIRTVSRSYEQYF | TGTGCCAGTAGTGCCATTCGGACAGTATCAAGGTCCTACGAGCAGTACTTC
NA | TRBJ1-1 | TRBD1 | TRBV18 | CASSPTRTGNTEAFF | TGTGCCAGCTCACCTACCCGGACAGGGAACACTGAAGCTTTCTTT
NA | TRBJ1-5 | NA | TRBV6-1 | CASSEGPGGSQHF | TGTGCCAGCAGTGAAGGGCCGGGAGGGTCCCAGCATTTT
NA | TRBJ2-7 | NA | TRBV15 | CATSFRTGSYEQYF | TGTGCCACCAGCTTTCGGACCGGCAGTTACGAGCAGTACTTC
NA | TRBJ2-7 | TRBD2 | TRBV30 | CAWRLAGGPHEQYF | TGTGCCTGGAGGTTAGCGGGAGGGCCCCACGAGCAGTACTTC
NA | TRBJ1-4 | TRBD1 | TRBV5-1 | CASSSGQSNEKLFF | TGCGCCAGCAGCTCGGGACAGAGTAATGAAAAACTGTTTTTT
NA | TRBJ1-6 | TRBD1 | TRBV30 | CAWSLMRTGGYNSPLHF | TGTGCCTGGAGTCTCATGAGGACAGGAGGGTATAATTCACCCCTCCACTTT
few | TRBJ2-1 | TRBD1 | TRBV24-1 | CATSVNRGLGNEQFF | TGTGCCACCAGTGTCAACAGGGGGCTGGGCAATGAGCAGTTCTTC
NA | TRBJ2-7 | NA | TRBV7-2 | CASSAGWGSYEQYF | TGTGCCAGCAGCGCCGGATGGGGGAGCTACGAGCAGTACTTC
NA | TRBJ2-1 | NA | TRBV6-5 | CASWATDEQFF | TGTGCCAGCTGGGCGACCGATGAGCAGTTCTTC
NA | TRBJ2-7 | NA | TRBV30 | CAWSISAFLREQYF | TGTGCCTGGAGTATATCCGCATTTCTGAGGGAGCAGTACTTC
NA | TRBJ2-1 | TRBD2 | TRBV24-1 | CATSDSGTSGHNEQFF | TGTGCCACCAGTGATTCCGGGACTAGCGGTCACAATGAGCAGTTCTTC
NA | TRBJ2-7 | NA | TRBV10-1 | CASSLSGRTYEQYF | TGCGCCAGCAGCTTAAGCGGGCGGACCTACGAGCAGTACTTC
few | TRBJ2-1 | NA | TRBV5-4 | CASSLPHANEQFF | TGTGCCAGCAGCTTGCCTCACGCTAATGAGCAGTTCTTC
NA | TRBJ2-6 | NA | TRBV5-1 | CASSLDGQSGANVLTF | TGCGCCAGCAGCTTGGACGGACAGAGCGGGGCCAACGTCCTGACTTTC
NA | TRBJ2-5 | NA | TRBV5-5 | CASSPGAGARETQYF | TGTGCCAGCAGCCCCGGGGCAGGGGCGCGAGAGACCCAGTACTTC
NA | TRBJ2-3 | TRBD2 | TRBV29-1 | CSVTLAGEATQYF | TGCAGCGTGACCTTAGCGGGAGAGGCTACGCAGTATTTT
NA | TRBJ1-2 | TRBD1 | TRBV6-5 | CASWPGQSSYGYTF | TGTGCCAGCTGGCCGGGACAGAGTTCTTATGGCTACACCTTC
NA | TRBJ1-3 | NA | TRBV6-2/TRBV6-3 | CASSPDRASGNTIYF | TGTGCCAGCAGTCCCGACAGAGCCTCTGGAAACACCATATATTTT
NA | TRBJ2-4 | NA | TRBV30 | CAWSPPARWAKNIQYF | TGTGCCTGGAGTCCCCCCGCGCGATGGGCCAAAAACATTCAGTACTTC
NA | TRBJ1-6 | NA | TRBV9 | CASSVGGYNSPLHF | TGTGCCAGCAGCGTAGGGGGGTATAATTCACCCCTCCACTTT
once | TRBJ2-7 | NA | TRBV21-1 | CASSQTGDEQYF | TGTGCCAGCAGCCAGACAGGGGACGAGCAGTACTTC
NA | TRBJ1-1 | NA | TRBV5-1 | CASSFWGTSTEAFF | TGCGCCAGCAGCTTTTGGGGGACGAGCACTGAAGCTTTCTTT
once | TRBJ2-5 | NA | TRBV19 | CASSISTALVETQYF | TGTGCCAGTAGTATATCCACAGCTCTGGTAGAGACCCAGTACTTC
NA | TRBJ2-1 | TRBD1 | TRBV29-1 | CSVKPGQVNEQFF | TGCAGCGTGAAACCGGGACAGGTCAATGAGCAGTTCTTC
NA | TRBJ2-7 | TRBD2 | TRBV12-3/TRBV12-4 | CASTTGGSYEQYF | TGTGCCAGCACCACGGGAGGCTCCTACGAGCAGTACTTC
NA | TRBJ2-1 | NA | TRBV2 | CASRVLSYNEQFF | TGTGCCAGCAGGGTCCTCTCCTACAATGAGCAGTTCTTC
NA | TRBJ1-2 | NA | TRBV5-1 | CASSLSGNYGYTF | TGCGCCAGCAGCTTGTCGGGGAACTATGGCTACACCTTC
NA | TRBJ2-1 | NA | TRBV28 | CASSPLHLNEQFF | TGTGCCAGCAGTCCCCTCCACTTGAATGAGCAGTTCTTC
NA | TRBJ2-5 | TRBD2 | TRBV19 | CASSIWASGTGETQYF | TGTGCCAGTAGTATATGGGCTAGCGGGACGGGGGAGACCCAGTACTTC
NA | TRBJ1-3 | NA | TRBV28 | CASSAPLGHTIYF | TGTGCCAGCAGTGCCCCTCTCGGGCACACCATATATTTT
NA | TRBJ2-1 | NA | TRBV20-1 | CSASRSRGSYNEQFF | TGCAGTGCTAGTCGGTCCAGGGGCTCCTACAATGAGCAGTTCTTC
NA | TRBJ2-1 | TRBD2 | TRBV5-4 | CASSGGLADLNEQFF | TGTGCCAGCAGCGGGGGACTAGCGGACCTCAATGAGCAGTTCTTC
NA | TRBJ2-3 | NA | TRBV24-1 | CATSDSGGTDTQYF | TGTGCCACCAGTGATTCAGGGGGCACAGATACGCAGTATTTT
once | TRBJ2-7 | TRBD1 | TRBV19 | CASTDTGTGTGGAGEQYF | TGTGCCAGTACCGATACGGGGACAGGGACAGGGGGCGCGGGGGAGCAGTACTTC